These 24 T cell receptor beta chains came from one sample sequenced in a study of CD8 T cells in ankylosing spondylitis (dated by TCRdb to 2017 to 2019). Their antigen targets remain unknown. Receptor libraries were prepared by 5' RACE. Sequencing instrument: Illumina HiSeq 2500. The public reads were quality trimmed at Q25 with fastp and then assembled into clones with MiXCR by TCRdb, keeping productive beta chains. For every CDR3 protein sequence, its rows merge into one entry that carries the most common genes and DNA. The sample has over 600,000 distinct CDR3 sequences on record, around 20% of them singletons. The ten largest make up around a fifth of the sample. What the research found in general, with its limitations: A TCR beta motif made up of 7 to 9 highly homologous amino acid variants appeared to be characteristic of blood from ankylosing spondylitis patients.

The sequenced sample consisted of blood, either unsorted or a sorted T cell fraction (not recorded which). The origin of the receptors is a male donor with ankylosing spondylitis.

This clonotype was observed a handful of times. V usage is TRBV4-1 and J usage is TRBJ1-5; D call uncertain. Looked up from germline, CDR1 is MGHRA and CDR2 is YSYEKL. With 1 base removed from V and 4 bases from J, the gap between germline ends came to 5 bases. This CDR3 has 13 residues. CDR3: CASSQVANQPQHF. Here the CDR3 DNA reads TGCGCCAGCAGCCAAGTTGCAAATCAGCCCCAGCATTTT.

Only a few counts were recorded for this clonotype. J is TRBJ1-2 and V is TRBV4-2; tentative D call: TRBD1 (5 bases). Per germline, CDR1 LGHNA and CDR2 YNFKEQ. With 1 base removed from V and 4 bases from J, the gap between germline ends came to 13 bases. The CDR3 runs to 15 residues. The CDR3 here is CASSQGPRDGYGYTF. The CDR3 coding sequence is TGTGCCAGCAGCCAAGGCCCCAGGGATGGCTATGGCTACACCTTC.

V gene TRBV20-1 combines with J gene TRBJ2-1; D remains ambiguous. CDR3 length: 12 amino acids. V shed 6 bases and J shed 9 bases, with 15 bases lying between them. Germline values: CDR1 DFQATT, CDR2 SNEGSKA (reference sequence). As DNA, the CDR3 is TGCAGTGCACATTCCACATCCACTGAGCAGTTCTTC. Residues: CSAHSTSTEQFF.

This rearrangement joins TRBV20-1 to TRBJ1-1; tentatively, D is TRBD1 (5 bases). Germline loops: CDR1 DFQATT, CDR2 SNEGSKA (reference sequence). Trimming stripped 2 bases from V and 4 bases from J, with 14 bases between. This CDR3 contains 14 residues. The CDR3 DNA is TGCAGTGCTAGAAGCCCGGGGGAAGTCACTGAAGCTTTCTTT. Encoded protein: CSARSPGEVTEAFF.

This clonotype was counted between two and nine times. The J gene is TRBJ1-1, the V gene TRBV6-2 or TRBV6-3, with D unresolved. Between the trimmed V and J ends, which lost 2 bases and 7 bases, there was a span of 8 bases. Germline V gene lookup returns CDR1 MNHEY and CDR2 SVGEGT. This CDR3 has 12 amino acids. CDR3 nucleotides: TGTGCCAGCAGTTACGGAACGAGTGAAGCTTTCTTT. Translated: CASSYGTSEAFF.

This sequence joins TRBV20-1 and TRBJ1-1; 7 nucleotides line up with TRBD1. This CDR3 contains 14 residues. V lost 1 base to trimming and J lost 11 bases; unmatched junction nucleotides: 13. CDR1 is DFQATT and CDR2 is SNEGSKA in the germline V gene (reference sequence). In DNA, the CDR3 is TGCAGTGCTAGAGTCCTGACAGGGAGGCATGGTGCTTTCTTT. It encodes CSARVLTGRHGAFF.

The chain recombines TRBV20-1 with TRBJ2-3, with D tentatively TRBD2 (6 bases). V lost 3 bases, J lost 14 bases, and 15 bases lay in between. The CDR3 has 11 residues. Germline V gives CDR1 DFQATT, CDR2 SNEGSKA (reference sequence). The chain's CDR3 is CSASGSKGSYF. In nucleotides, the CDR3 is TGCAGTGCTAGCGGGAGCAAGGGTTCGTATTTT.

This chain joins TRBV5-6 and TRBJ1-3; 8 nucleotides agree with TRBD1. V lost 3 bases and J lost 0; bases outside the gene matches: 5. Germline V gene lookup returns CDR1 SGHDT and CDR2 YYEEEE. This CDR3 has 16 amino acids. As DNA, the CDR3 is TGTGCCAGCAGCTACGCAGGGGGCTCCTCTGGAAACACCATATATTTT. Residues: CASSYAGGSSGNTIYF.

Written as DNA, the CDR3 is TGCAGTGCTAGAGATGTGTACAGGGCCTACGAGCAGTACTTC. Translated, it gives CSARDVYRAYEQYF. This rearrangement joins TRBV20-1 to TRBJ2-7; D might be TRBD1 (6 bases). Germline V gene data show CDR1 as DFQATT and CDR2 as SNEGSKA (reference sequence). The V gene lost 0 bases and the J gene lost 2 bases, with 11 bases spanning the gap. There are 14 residues in the CDR3.

This sequence joins TRBV7-8 and TRBJ2-3; 16 nucleotides line up with TRBD2. V trimming: 4 bases; J trimming: 2 bases; junction bases outside the gene matches: 12. Germline lookup yields CDR1 SGHVS and CDR2 FQNEAQ. This CDR3 is 20 amino acids long. The CDR3 loop is CASSSRPGTSGGEHTDTQYF. The CDR3 DNA is TGTGCCAGCAGCTCCCGCCCCGGGACTAGCGGGGGGGAACACACAGATACGCAGTATTTT. Full variable domain (remainder filled in from reference TRBV7-8 and TRBJ2-3): GAGVSQSPRYKVAKRGQDVALRCDPISGHVSLFWYQQALGQGPEFLTYFQNEAQLDKSGLPSDRFFAERPEGSVSTLKIQRTQQEDSAVYLCASSSRPGTSGGEHTDTQYFGPGTRLTVL.

This clonotype has only a few counts. The rearrangement uses TRBV6-2 or TRBV6-3 and TRBJ1-5; 10 bases map to TRBD1. V was clipped by 2 bases and J by 6 bases; unmatched bases: 10. CDR3 length: 17 amino acids. Germline CDR1 MNHEY, CDR2 SVGEGT. CDR3 nucleotide sequence: TGTGCCAGCAGTTACGGTCCGGGACAGGGGAGTGGTCAGCCCCAGCATTTT. Translation gives CASSYGPGQGSGQPQHF.

This clonotype was seen a few times. The chain combines TRBV7-9 with TRBJ2-2, with TRBD2 matching over 7 bases. The V gene end was trimmed by 1 base and the J gene end by 4 bases; junction bases not matched to a gene: 6. Germline CDR1 reads SEHNR; CDR2 reads FQNEAQ (reference sequence). This CDR3 has 16 amino acids. The CDR3 DNA reads TGTGCCAGCAGCTTAGGGCGGGAGCAGAGCACCGGGGAGCTGTTTTTT. Protein product: CASSLGREQSTGELFF.

This clonotype was found a few times. The gene calls are TRBV3-1 and TRBJ1-1; D perhaps matches TRBD1 (5 bases). This CDR3 has 15 amino acids. V was shortened by 0 bases and J by 1 base, with 9 bases between the two germline ends. The V gene's germline CDR1 is LGHDT and CDR2 YNNKEL (reference sequence). The CDR3 loop is CASSQEGHSNTEAFF. CDR3 coding DNA: TGTGCCAGCAGCCAAGAAGGACATTCGAACACTGAAGCTTTCTTT.

This clonotype was detected only a few times. This CDR3 is missing its conserved last phenylalanine or tryptophan, likely due to a read error. The chain joins TRBV5-8 to TRBJ1-6, with a weak D call TRBD1 (5 bases). The V end lost 4 bases, the J end lost 6 bases, and 17 bases lay between the germline ends. Looked up from germline, CDR1 is SGHTS and CDR2 is YDEGEE. CDR3 length: 16 amino acids. The CDR3 loop is CASSQIHPGLNSPLHV. CDR3 coding DNA: TGTGCCAGCAGCCAAATTCACCCGGGACTTAATTCACCCCTCCACGTT.

This chain uses TRBV9 with TRBJ2-2; possible D gene TRBD2, 7 bases. Germline CDR1 is SGDLS and CDR2 is YYNGEE. The V and J ends lost 3 bases and 6 bases respectively, with 18 bases between them. The CDR3 runs to 16 residues. Here the CDR3 reads CASSAGSGGGSGELFF. The CDR3 DNA reads as TGTGCCAGCAGCGCAGGAAGTGGGGGGGGCTCCGGGGAGCTGTTTTTT.

The V call is TRBV15, the J call TRBJ1-3, with D tentatively TRBD1 (5 bases). This CDR3 region has 14 residues. Germline V gives CDR1 LNHNV, CDR2 YYDKDF (reference sequence). The V and J ends lost 0 bases and 8 bases respectively, with 11 bases between them. CDR3 DNA: TGTGCCACCAGCAGAGATGGGAAGGGGTACACCATATATTTT. Amino acids: CATSRDGKGYTIYF. The full variable domain, in which reference TRBV15 and TRBJ1-3 provide the parts outside the CDR3, is DAMVIQNPRYQVTQFGKPVTLSCSQTLNHNVMYWYQQKSSQAPKLLFHYYDKDFNNEADTPDNFQSRRPNTSFCFLDIRSPGLGDTAMYLCATSRDGKGYTIYFGEGSWLTVV.

About this clonotype: At one of its ends the junction is not consistent with the germline gene, which may arise from a read error. The chain links TRBV5-1 to TRBJ1-6; D uncertain. CDR1 and CDR2 (germline): SGHRS, YFSETQ. The CDR3 sequence is 13 residues long. CDR3 sequence: CASSLGNNSPLHF. CDR3 DNA: TGTGCCAGCAGCTTAGGCAATAATTCACCCCTCCACTTT.

The rearrangement uses TRBV2 and TRBJ2-7; 7 nucleotides agree with TRBD1. This CDR3 contains 13 residues. The junction had 5 bases not matched to a gene; V was cut back by 6 bases and J by 3 bases. Germline V CDR1 and CDR2: SNHLY, FYNNEI. The CDR3 loop is CASSDGQVYEQYF. CDR3 DNA: TGTGCCAGCAGCGACGGACAGGTCTACGAGCAGTACTTC.

This sequence joins TRBV6-1 and TRBJ2-7; D is unclear. V lost 9 bases, J lost 0 bases, and 12 bases lay in between. The CDR3 is 13 residues long. Germline loops: CDR1 MNHNS, CDR2 SASEGT. The chain's CDR3 is CASQRRNSYEQYF. The CDR3, as DNA: TGTGCCAGTCAGAGAAGGAACTCCTACGAGCAGTACTTC.

This clonotype was detected only a few times. The rearrangement links TRBV3-1 to TRBJ2-1; D perhaps matches TRBD1 (6 bases). Trimming removed 4 bases at V and 3 bases at J, with 19 bases between. The CDR3 consists of 17 residues. Germline CDR1 LGHDT, CDR2 YNNKEL (reference sequence). The CDR3 loop is CASSRLQGQGSYNEQFF. The CDR3 coding sequence is TGTGCCAGCAGCCGGTTACAGGGTCAGGGAAGCTACAATGAGCAGTTCTTC.

This clonotype was counted only a few times. The V and J genes are TRBV5-6 and TRBJ1-6; no definite D call. Germline V lookup: CDR1 SGHDT, CDR2 YYEEEE. Between the trimmed V and J ends, which lost 0 bases and 4 bases, there was a span of 8 bases. The CDR3 consists of 15 residues. Here the CDR3 reads CASSLAEGYNSPLHF. The DNA for the CDR3 is TGTGCCAGCAGCTTGGCGGAGGGATATAATTCACCCCTCCACTTT.

The chain employs TRBV19 and TRBJ2-1, with 9 bases identical to TRBD2. The CDR3 is 13 amino acids. In germline, CDR1 is LNHDA, CDR2 SQIVND (reference sequence). V shed 5 bases, J shed 8 bases, and the junction held 4 bases outside the gene matches. For the CDR3, the DNA is TGTGCCAGTAGTCCGGGGACTAGCTATGAGCAGTTCTTC. This sequence encodes CASSPGTSYEQFF.

The chain has TRBV5-1 and TRBJ2-3, with D possibly being TRBD2 (6 bases). This CDR3 is 16 amino acids long. Germline V gene data show CDR1 as SGHRS and CDR2 as YFSETQ. V was trimmed by 0 bases and J by 6 bases, leaving 17 bases between them. CDR3 nucleotides: TGCGCCAGCAGCTTGGGGCTCGGGAGAATAGCCGATACGCAGTATTTT. Its protein product is CASSLGLGRIADTQYF.

This clonotype was recorded many times. V and J are TRBV5-1 and TRBJ1-6; 8 bases line up with TRBD1. V dropped 3 bases and J dropped 7; count of bases not matched to a gene: 3. The length of the CDR3 is 14 residues. Germline-derived CDR1 and CDR2 are SGHRS and YFSETQ. The CDR3 DNA follows: TGCGCCAGCAGCTCGACAGGGGACAATTCACCCCTCCACTTT. This codes for CASSSTGDNSPLHF.